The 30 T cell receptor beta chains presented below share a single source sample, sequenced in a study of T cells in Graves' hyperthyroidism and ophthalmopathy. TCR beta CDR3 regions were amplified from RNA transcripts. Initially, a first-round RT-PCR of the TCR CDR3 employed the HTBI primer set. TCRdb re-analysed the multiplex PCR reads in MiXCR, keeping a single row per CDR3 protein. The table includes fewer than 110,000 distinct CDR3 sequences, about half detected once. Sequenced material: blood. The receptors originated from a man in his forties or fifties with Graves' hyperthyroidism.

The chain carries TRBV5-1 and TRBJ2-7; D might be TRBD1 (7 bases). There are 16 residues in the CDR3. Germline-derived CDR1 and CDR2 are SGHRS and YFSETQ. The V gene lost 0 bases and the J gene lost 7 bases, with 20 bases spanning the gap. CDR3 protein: CASSLEAGTATREQYF. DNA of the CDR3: TGCGCCAGCAGCTTGGAGGCTGGGACAGCGACTAGGGAGCAGTACTTC.

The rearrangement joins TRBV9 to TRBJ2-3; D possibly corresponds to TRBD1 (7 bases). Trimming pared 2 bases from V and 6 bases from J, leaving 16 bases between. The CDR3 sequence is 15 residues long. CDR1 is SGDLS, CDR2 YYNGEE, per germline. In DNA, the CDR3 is TGTGCCAGCAGCGTGCGGGACAGTGGAGCCGATACGCAGTATTTT. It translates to CASSVRDSGADTQYF.

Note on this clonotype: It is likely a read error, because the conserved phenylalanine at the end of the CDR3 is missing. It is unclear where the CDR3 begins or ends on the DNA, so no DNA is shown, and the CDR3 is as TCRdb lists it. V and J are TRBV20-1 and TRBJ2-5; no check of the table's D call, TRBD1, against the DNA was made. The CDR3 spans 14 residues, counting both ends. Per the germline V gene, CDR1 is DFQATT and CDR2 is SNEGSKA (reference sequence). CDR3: CSGPQGVYGYTFGS.

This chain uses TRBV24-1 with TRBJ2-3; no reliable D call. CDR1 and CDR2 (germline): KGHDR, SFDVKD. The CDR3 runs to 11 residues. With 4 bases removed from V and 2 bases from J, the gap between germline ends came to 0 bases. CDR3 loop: CATSDTDTQYF. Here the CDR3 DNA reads TGTGCCACCAGTGACACAGATACGCAGTATTTT.

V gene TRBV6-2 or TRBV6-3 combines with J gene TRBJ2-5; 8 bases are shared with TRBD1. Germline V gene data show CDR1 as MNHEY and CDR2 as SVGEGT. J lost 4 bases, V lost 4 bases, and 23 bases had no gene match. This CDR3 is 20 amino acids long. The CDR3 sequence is CASSLDRASRRTPRRETQYF. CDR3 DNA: TGTGCCAGCAGTTTGGACAGGGCGTCCCGGCGGACCCCGAGGCGAGAGACCCAGTACTTC.

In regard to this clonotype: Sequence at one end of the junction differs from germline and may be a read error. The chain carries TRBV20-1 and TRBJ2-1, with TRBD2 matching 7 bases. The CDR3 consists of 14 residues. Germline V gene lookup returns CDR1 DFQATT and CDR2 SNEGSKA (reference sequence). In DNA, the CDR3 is TGCAGCGCTAGGGCTAGCGGATCCTACAATGAGCAGCTCTTC. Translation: CSARASGSYNEQLF.

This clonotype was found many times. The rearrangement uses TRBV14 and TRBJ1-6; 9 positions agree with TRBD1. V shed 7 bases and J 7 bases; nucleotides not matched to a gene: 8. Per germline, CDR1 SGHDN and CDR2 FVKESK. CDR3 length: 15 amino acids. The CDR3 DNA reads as TGTGCCAGCACGCCTGGGACAGGGAGGAATTCACCCCTCCACTTT. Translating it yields CASTPGTGRNSPLHF.

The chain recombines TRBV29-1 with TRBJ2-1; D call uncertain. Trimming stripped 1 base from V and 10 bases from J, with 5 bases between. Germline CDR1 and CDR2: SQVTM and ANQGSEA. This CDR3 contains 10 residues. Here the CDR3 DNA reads TGCAGCGTTGAAGTAGACGAGCAGTTCTTC. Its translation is CSVEVDEQFF.

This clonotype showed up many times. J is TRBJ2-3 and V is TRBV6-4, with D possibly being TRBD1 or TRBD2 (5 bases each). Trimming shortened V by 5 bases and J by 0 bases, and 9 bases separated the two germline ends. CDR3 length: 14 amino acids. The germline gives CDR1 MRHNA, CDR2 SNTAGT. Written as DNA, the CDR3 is TGTGCCAGCAGTCCGGGACCCAGCACAGATACGCAGTATTTT. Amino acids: CASSPGPSTDTQYF.

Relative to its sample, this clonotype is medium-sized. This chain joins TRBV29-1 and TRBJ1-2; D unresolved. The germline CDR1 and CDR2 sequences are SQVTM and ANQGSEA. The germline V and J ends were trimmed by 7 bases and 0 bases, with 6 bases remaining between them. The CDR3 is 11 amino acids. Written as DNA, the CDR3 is TGCAGCGCACGGTCTAACTATGGCTACACCTTC. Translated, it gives CSARSNYGYTF.

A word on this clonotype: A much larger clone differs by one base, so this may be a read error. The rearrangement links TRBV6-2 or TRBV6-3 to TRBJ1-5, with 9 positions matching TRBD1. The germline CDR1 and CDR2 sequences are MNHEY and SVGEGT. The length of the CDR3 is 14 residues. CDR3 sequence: CACSYLDRGQPQHF. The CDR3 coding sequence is TGTGCCTGCAGTTACCTGGACAGGGGACAGCCCCAGCATTTT.

CDR3 DNA sequence: TGCAGTGCTAGTGGACTAGCGGGGGATAATGAGCAGTTCTTC. Its translation: CSASGLAGDNEQFF. J is TRBJ2-1 and V is TRBV20-1, with 13 nucleotides matching TRBD2. The CDR3 contains 14 residues. Germline V gene lookup returns CDR1 DFQATT and CDR2 SNEGSKA (reference sequence). Trimming removed 3 bases from V and 7 bases from J; junction bases left unmatched: 3.

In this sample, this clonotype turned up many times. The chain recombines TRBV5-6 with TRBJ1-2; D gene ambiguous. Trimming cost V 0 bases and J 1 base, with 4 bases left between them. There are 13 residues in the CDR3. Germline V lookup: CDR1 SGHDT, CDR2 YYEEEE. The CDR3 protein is CASSLEVNYGYTF. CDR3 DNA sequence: TGTGCCAGCAGCTTGGAGGTTAACTATGGCTACACCTTC.

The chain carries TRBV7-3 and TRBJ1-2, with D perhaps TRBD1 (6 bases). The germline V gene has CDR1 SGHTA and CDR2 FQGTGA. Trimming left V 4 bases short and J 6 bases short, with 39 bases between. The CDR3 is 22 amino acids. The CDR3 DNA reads TGTGCCAGCAGCTGTCCGAGGACGGCCGAACTCCGTTGGAAACAGGGAGTGCATGGCTACACCTTC. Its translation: CASSCPRTAELRWKQGVHGYTF.

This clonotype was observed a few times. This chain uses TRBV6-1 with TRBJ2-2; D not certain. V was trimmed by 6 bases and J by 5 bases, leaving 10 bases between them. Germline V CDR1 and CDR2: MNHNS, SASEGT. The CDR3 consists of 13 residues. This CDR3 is CASRLEGTGELFF. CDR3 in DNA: TGTGCCAGCAGATTAGAAGGAACCGGGGAGCTGTTTTTT.

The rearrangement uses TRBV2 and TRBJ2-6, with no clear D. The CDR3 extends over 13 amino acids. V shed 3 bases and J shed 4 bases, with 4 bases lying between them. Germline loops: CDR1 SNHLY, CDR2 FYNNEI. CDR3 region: CASSDLGANVLTF. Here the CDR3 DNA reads TGTGCCAGCAGTGATTTGGGGGCCAACGTCCTGACTTTC.

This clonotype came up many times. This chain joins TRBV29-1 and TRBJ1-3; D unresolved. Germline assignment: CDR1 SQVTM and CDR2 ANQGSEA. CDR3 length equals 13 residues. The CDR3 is CSNLAGAGNTIYF. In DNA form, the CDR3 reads TGCAGTAACCTAGCTGGGGCTGGAAACACCATATATTTT.

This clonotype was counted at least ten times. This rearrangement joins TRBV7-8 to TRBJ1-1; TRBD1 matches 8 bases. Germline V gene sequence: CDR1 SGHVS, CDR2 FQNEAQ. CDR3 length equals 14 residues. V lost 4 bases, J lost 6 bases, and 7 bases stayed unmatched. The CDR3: CASSSGQGGSEAFF. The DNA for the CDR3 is TGTGCCAGCAGCTCAGGACAGGGAGGTTCTGAAGCTTTCTTT.

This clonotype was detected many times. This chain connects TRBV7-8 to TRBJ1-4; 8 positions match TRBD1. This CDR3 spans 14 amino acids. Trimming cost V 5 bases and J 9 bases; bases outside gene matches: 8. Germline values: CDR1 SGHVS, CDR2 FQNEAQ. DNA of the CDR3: TGTGCCAGCAGCGCCCGGGACAGGAGCAAAAAACTGTTTTTT. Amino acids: CASSARDRSKKLFF.

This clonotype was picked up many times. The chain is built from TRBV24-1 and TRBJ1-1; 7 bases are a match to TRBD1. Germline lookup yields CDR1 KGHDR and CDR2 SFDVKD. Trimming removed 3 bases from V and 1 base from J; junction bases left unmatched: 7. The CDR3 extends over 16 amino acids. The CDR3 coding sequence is TGTGCCACCAGTGATGTGGGACAGCCTAAGAACACTGAAGCTTTCTTT. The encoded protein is CATSDVGQPKNTEAFF.

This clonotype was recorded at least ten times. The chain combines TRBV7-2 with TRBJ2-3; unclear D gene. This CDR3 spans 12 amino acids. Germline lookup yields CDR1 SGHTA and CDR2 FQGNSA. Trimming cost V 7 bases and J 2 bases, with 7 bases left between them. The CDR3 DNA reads TGTGCCAGCAATGCACTCACAGATACGCAGTATTTT. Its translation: CASNALTDTQYF.

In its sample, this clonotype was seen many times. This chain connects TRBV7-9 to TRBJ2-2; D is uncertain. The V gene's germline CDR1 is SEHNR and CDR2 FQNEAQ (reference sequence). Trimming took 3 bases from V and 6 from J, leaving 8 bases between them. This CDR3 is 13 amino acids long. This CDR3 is CASSFDAAGELFF. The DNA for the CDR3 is TGTGCCAGCAGCTTTGATGCCGCCGGGGAGCTGTTTTTT.

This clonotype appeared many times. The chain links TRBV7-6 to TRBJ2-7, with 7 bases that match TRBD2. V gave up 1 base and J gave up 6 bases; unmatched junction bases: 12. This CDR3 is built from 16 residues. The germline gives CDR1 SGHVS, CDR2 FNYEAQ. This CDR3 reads CASSLDRSGGGGEQYF. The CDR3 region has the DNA TGTGCCAGCAGCTTAGATCGTTCTGGGGGGGGAGGCGAGCAGTACTTC.

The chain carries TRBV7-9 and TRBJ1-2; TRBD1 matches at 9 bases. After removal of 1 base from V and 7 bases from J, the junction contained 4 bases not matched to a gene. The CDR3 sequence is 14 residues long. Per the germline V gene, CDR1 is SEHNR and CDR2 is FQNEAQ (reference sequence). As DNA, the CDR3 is TGTGCCAGCAGCTTAGGACAGGGGGGGACTGGCTACACCTTC. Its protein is CASSLGQGGTGYTF.

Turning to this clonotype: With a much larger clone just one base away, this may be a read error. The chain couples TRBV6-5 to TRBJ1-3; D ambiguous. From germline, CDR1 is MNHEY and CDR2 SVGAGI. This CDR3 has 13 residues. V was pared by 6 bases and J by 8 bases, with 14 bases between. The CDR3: CASRPSSRDTIYF. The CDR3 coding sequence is TGTGCCAGCAGACCCTCCTCTAGAGACACCATATATTTT.

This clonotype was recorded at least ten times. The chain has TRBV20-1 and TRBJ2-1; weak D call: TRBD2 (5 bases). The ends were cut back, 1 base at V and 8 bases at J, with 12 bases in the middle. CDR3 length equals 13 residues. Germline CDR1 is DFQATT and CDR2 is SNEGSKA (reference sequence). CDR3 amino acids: CSARGYSGHEQFF. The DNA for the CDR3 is TGCAGTGCTAGAGGATACAGCGGCCATGAGCAGTTCTTC.

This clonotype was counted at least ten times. The CDR3 nucleotides read TGTGCCAGCAGCCCCCAAGGACAGGGGTACCACGAGCAGTACTTC. Its protein product is CASSPQGQGYHEQYF. V is TRBV9 and J is TRBJ2-7, with 9 bases fitting TRBD1. Germline V CDR1 and CDR2: SGDLS, YYNGEE. V shed 4 bases and J 5 bases; nucleotides not matched to a gene: 10. This CDR3 is 15 amino acids long.

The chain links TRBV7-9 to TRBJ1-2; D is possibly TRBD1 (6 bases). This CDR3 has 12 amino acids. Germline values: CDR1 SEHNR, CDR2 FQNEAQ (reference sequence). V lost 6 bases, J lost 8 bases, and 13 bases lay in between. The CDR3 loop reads CASSEQGTGYTF. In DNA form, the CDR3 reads TGTGCCAGCAGTGAACAGGGAACAGGCTACACCTTC.

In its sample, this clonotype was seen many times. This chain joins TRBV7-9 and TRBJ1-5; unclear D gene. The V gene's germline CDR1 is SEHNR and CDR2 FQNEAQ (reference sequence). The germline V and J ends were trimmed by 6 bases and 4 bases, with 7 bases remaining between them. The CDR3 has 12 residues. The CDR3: CASSTGNQPQHF. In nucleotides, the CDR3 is TGTGCCAGCAGTACGGGGAATCAGCCCCAGCATTTT.

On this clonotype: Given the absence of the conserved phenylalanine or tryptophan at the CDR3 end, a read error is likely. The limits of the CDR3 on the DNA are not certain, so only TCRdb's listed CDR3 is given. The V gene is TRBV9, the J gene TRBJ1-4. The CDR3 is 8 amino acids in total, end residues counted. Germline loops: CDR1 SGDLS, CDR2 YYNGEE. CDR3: CASSVGDG.